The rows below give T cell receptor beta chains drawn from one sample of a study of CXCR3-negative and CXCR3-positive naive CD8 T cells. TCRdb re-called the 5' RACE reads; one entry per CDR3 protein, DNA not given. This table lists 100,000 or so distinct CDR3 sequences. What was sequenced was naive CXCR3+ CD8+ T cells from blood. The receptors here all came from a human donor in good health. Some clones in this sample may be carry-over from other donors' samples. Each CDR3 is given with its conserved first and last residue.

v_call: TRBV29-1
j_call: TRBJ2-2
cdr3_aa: CSTQGTTGELFF

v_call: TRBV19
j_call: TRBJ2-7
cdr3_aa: CASSPGTSSSYEQYF

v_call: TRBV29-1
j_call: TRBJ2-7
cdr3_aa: CSVEGQGETYEQYF

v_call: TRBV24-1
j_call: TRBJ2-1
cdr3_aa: CATSDWDRDNEQFF

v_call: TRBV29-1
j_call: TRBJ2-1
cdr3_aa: CSGSEGTAGLNYNEQFF

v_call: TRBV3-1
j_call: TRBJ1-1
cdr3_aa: CASSQDQGATEAFF

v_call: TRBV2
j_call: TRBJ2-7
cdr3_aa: CASSAGGGYEQYF

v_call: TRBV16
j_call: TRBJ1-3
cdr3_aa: CASSQFQGYGNTIYF

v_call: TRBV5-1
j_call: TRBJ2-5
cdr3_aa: CASRGPGAETQYF

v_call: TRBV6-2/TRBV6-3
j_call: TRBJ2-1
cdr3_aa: CASSYTGLPVYNEQFF

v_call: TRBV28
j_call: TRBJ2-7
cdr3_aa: CASSPGPGPRYEQYF

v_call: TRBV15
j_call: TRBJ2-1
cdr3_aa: CATSTGLADPYNEQFF

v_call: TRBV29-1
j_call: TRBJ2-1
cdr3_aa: CSVDGLAGVYNEQFF

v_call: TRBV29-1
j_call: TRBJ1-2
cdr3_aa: CSVSPDRGYGYTF

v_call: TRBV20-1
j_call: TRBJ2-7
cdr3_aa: CSARGTGVYEQYF

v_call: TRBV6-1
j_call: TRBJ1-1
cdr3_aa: CASSERSGTGVTEAFF

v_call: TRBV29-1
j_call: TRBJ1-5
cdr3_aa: CSVDQGDGQPQHF

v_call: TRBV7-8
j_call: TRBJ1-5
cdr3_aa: CASSLGPGNQPQHF

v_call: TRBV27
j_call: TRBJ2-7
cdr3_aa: CASSRAGRPYEQYF

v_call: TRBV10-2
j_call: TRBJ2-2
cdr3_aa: CASSGDRTASTGELFF

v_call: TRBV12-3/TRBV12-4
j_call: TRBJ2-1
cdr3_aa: CASRASSYNEQFF

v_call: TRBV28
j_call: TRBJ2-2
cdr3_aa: CASSLETGLGPLELFF

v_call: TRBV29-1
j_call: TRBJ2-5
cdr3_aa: CSVEGERGGDQETQYF

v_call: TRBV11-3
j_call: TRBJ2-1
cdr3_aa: CASSLVWGARDNEQFF

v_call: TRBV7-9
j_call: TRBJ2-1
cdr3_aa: CASSPGTGLDNEQFF

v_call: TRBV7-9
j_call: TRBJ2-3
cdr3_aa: CASSSLGDTQYF

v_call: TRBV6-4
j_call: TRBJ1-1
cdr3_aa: CASSDGDGTEAFF

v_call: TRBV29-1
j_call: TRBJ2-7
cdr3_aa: CSVGGGRGPSGEQYF

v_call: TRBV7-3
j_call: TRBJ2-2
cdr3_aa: CASSSDIPGELFF